A selection of T cell receptor beta chains follows, all from one sample in a study of identical twins. TCRdb re-derived calls from the 5' RACE reads in MiXCR, one entry per CDR3 protein. The sample holds some 500,000 distinct CDR3 sequences, more than 9% seen once. These data also featured in a second study, about yellow fever vaccine responses in identical twins.

The specimen was PBMCs. The receptors stem from a woman aged 18-29 years in good health. CDR3s include the opening cysteine and the closing phenylalanine or tryptophan. The order of the fields is clone size, V gene, D gene, J gene, CDR3 DNA, CDR3 protein. The D gene is left open where the match is weak. For some rows the clone size is stated as once, few or many, or as a class when expanded; others skip it.

clone size: NA; V gene: TRBV4-1; D gene: TRBD2; J gene: TRBJ2-3; CDR3 DNA: TGCGCCAGCAGCCAAAAATCTGAGCGGGACCCAGATACGCAGTATTTT; CDR3 protein: CASSQKSERDPDTQYF
clone size: NA; V gene: TRBV6-2/TRBV6-3; D gene: NA; J gene: TRBJ2-2; CDR3 DNA: TGTGCCAGCACGGGGCCTTCGAACACCGGGGAGCTGTTTTTT; CDR3 protein: CASTGPSNTGELFF
clone size: many; V gene: TRBV12-3/TRBV12-4; D gene: TRBD2; J gene: TRBJ2-1; CDR3 DNA: TGTGCCAGCAGTTCTCTAGCGGGAGGAGGGGAGCAGTTCTTC; CDR3 protein: CASSSLAGGGEQFF
clone size: once; V gene: TRBV2; D gene: TRBD2; J gene: TRBJ2-3; CDR3 DNA: TGTGCCTTCTGTTTAGGGACTAGCGGGGGGCCTAGCACAGATACGCAGTATTTT; CDR3 protein: CAFCLGTSGGPSTDTQYF
clone size: few; V gene: TRBV9; D gene: NA; J gene: TRBJ2-7; CDR3 DNA: TGTGCCAGCAGCGAGACAGATAGAGCCTACGAGCAGTACTTC; CDR3 protein: CASSETDRAYEQYF
clone size: few; V gene: TRBV7-8; D gene: NA; J gene: TRBJ2-1; CDR3 DNA: TGTGCCAGCAGCGCTACAGAGCTGGTGGGGAGCCATGAGCAGTTCTTC; CDR3 protein: CASSATELVGSHEQFF
clone size: many; V gene: TRBV7-9; D gene: TRBD1; J gene: TRBJ1-1; CDR3 DNA: TGTGCCAGCAGCTTAAATCAGGGACAGGGTAGTTGGACTGAAGCTTTCTTT; CDR3 protein: CASSLNQGQGSWTEAFF
clone size: many; V gene: TRBV20-1; D gene: TRBD2; J gene: TRBJ2-5; CDR3 DNA: TGCAGTGCTAGAGGACTAGCGCGAACGTACCAAGAGACCCAGTACTTC; CDR3 protein: CSARGLARTYQETQYF
clone size: NA; V gene: TRBV6-5; D gene: TRBD2; J gene: TRBJ2-7; CDR3 DNA: TGTGCCAGCAGTTTCGGCGGGAGGGGGCATACCTACGAGCAGTACTTC; CDR3 protein: CASSFGGRGHTYEQYF
clone size: NA; V gene: TRBV6-2/TRBV6-3; D gene: NA; J gene: TRBJ2-5; CDR3 DNA: TGTGCCAGAAGGCCCCGGAGCGGCCAAGAGACCCAGTACTTC; CDR3 protein: CARRPRSGQETQYF
clone size: NA; V gene: TRBV27; D gene: TRBD2; J gene: TRBJ2-3; CDR3 DNA: TGTGCCAGCAGGACCGGGACTAGCACGCTTTATACGCAGTATTTT; CDR3 protein: CASRTGTSTLYTQYF
clone size: NA; V gene: TRBV4-1; D gene: NA; J gene: TRBJ2-7; CDR3 DNA: TGCGCCAGCAGCCAAGATCTAGGCGAGCAGTACTTC; CDR3 protein: CASSQDLGEQYF
clone size: NA; V gene: TRBV7-8; D gene: NA; J gene: TRBJ2-5; CDR3 DNA: TGTGCCAGCACCACCTCCCGGGAGACCCAGTACTTC; CDR3 protein: CASTTSRETQYF
clone size: many; V gene: TRBV20-1; D gene: NA; J gene: TRBJ1-1; CDR3 DNA: TGCAGTGCTAATTTGGGGCCTGAAGCTTTCTTT; CDR3 protein: CSANLGPEAFF
clone size: few; V gene: TRBV7-8; D gene: TRBD2; J gene: TRBJ2-1; CDR3 DNA: TGTGCCAGCAGCCCAGAGGGGACTATAAATGAGCAGTTCTTC; CDR3 protein: CASSPEGTINEQFF
clone size: many; V gene: TRBV28; D gene: NA; J gene: TRBJ2-2; CDR3 DNA: TGTGCCAGCAGGAGAACCGGGGAGCTGTTTTTT; CDR3 protein: CASRRTGELFF
clone size: few; V gene: TRBV4-1; D gene: NA; J gene: TRBJ2-5; CDR3 DNA: TGCGCCAGCAGCCAAGATCCCCAGGGGACCTTACAAGAGACCCAGTACTTC; CDR3 protein: CASSQDPQGTLQETQYF
clone size: many; V gene: TRBV29-1; D gene: TRBD1; J gene: TRBJ1-1; CDR3 DNA: TGCAGCGTTGAACCACAGGGGGAAACTGAAGCTTTCTTT; CDR3 protein: CSVEPQGETEAFF
clone size: many; V gene: TRBV6-1; D gene: NA; J gene: TRBJ1-1; CDR3 DNA: TGTGCCAGCACGGGCAGGATGAACACTGAAGCTTTCTTT; CDR3 protein: CASTGRMNTEAFF
clone size: NA; V gene: TRBV20-1; D gene: NA; J gene: TRBJ2-1; CDR3 DNA: TGCAGTGCTAGGAGGCTAGTTCGATCTTACAATGAGCAGTTCTTC; CDR3 protein: CSARRLVRSYNEQFF
clone size: many; V gene: TRBV20-1; D gene: NA; J gene: TRBJ2-7; CDR3 DNA: TGCAGTGCTGAAACAGACTACGAGCAGTACTTC; CDR3 protein: CSAETDYEQYF
clone size: NA; V gene: TRBV2; D gene: TRBD2; J gene: TRBJ2-3; CDR3 DNA: TGTGCCAGCAGTGTCGGACTAGTCACAGATACGCAGTATTTT; CDR3 protein: CASSVGLVTDTQYF
clone size: NA; V gene: TRBV18; D gene: NA; J gene: TRBJ2-1; CDR3 DNA: TGTGCCAGCTCACCATGGGGCGGGGCAACCTACAATGAGCAGTTCTTC; CDR3 protein: CASSPWGGATYNEQFF
clone size: few; V gene: TRBV5-5; D gene: NA; J gene: TRBJ2-7; CDR3 DNA: TGTGCCAGCAGCTTTAACGGGAACTCCTACGAGCAGTACTTC; CDR3 protein: CASSFNGNSYEQYF
clone size: NA; V gene: TRBV20-1; D gene: NA; J gene: TRBJ2-7; CDR3 DNA: TGCAGTGCTAAAATCCAACGGCTAGTCCCCTACGAGCAGTACTTC; CDR3 protein: CSAKIQRLVPYEQYF
clone size: NA; V gene: TRBV6-2/TRBV6-3; D gene: NA; J gene: TRBJ2-7; CDR3 DNA: TGTGCCAGCAGTTACGGGGCGTTATCCGAGCAGTACTTC; CDR3 protein: CASSYGALSEQYF
clone size: NA; V gene: TRBV20-1; D gene: NA; J gene: TRBJ2-1; CDR3 DNA: TGCAGTGCCAATAAGGAGCCGAACTCCTACAATGAGCAGTTCTTC; CDR3 protein: CSANKEPNSYNEQFF
clone size: NA; V gene: TRBV30; D gene: TRBD2; J gene: TRBJ2-1; CDR3 DNA: TGTGCCTGGAGTGTACGGGGGACTAGCGGGAGGGGTGAGCAGTTCTTC; CDR3 protein: CAWSVRGTSGRGEQFF
clone size: few; V gene: TRBV3-1; D gene: TRBD2; J gene: TRBJ2-1; CDR3 DNA: TGTGCCAGCAGCCAACTAGCGGGAGTTAAAGAGCAGTTCTTC; CDR3 protein: CASSQLAGVKEQFF
clone size: NA; V gene: TRBV3-1; D gene: TRBD2; J gene: TRBJ2-7; CDR3 DNA: TGTGCCAGCAGAGGTAGCGGGAGGGCCGGGTCGGAGCAGTACTTC; CDR3 protein: CASRGSGRAGSEQYF
clone size: NA; V gene: TRBV10-2; D gene: NA; J gene: TRBJ2-5; CDR3 DNA: TGCGCCAGCAGTGACACGAAAGGCAGGGAGACCCAGTACTTC; CDR3 protein: CASSDTKGRETQYF
clone size: NA; V gene: TRBV9; D gene: NA; J gene: TRBJ2-7; CDR3 DNA: TGTGCCAGCAGCGGATGGGACCAGCCCTACGAGCAGTACTTC; CDR3 protein: CASSGWDQPYEQYF
clone size: NA; V gene: TRBV9; D gene: TRBD2; J gene: TRBJ2-3; CDR3 DNA: TGTGCCAGCAGCGTAGACCAGCGGGGGGTCACAGATACGCAGTATTTT; CDR3 protein: CASSVDQRGVTDTQYF
clone size: NA; V gene: TRBV11-2; D gene: NA; J gene: TRBJ2-3; CDR3 DNA: TGTGCCAGCAGCTTCGGGGGGCCTGGCACAGATACGCAGTATTTT; CDR3 protein: CASSFGGPGTDTQYF
clone size: few; V gene: TRBV9; D gene: TRBD2; J gene: TRBJ2-3; CDR3 DNA: TGTGCCAGCAGCGTAGCTTTACTAGCGGCGGACACGCAGTATTTT; CDR3 protein: CASSVALLAADTQYF
clone size: few; V gene: TRBV12-5; D gene: TRBD2; J gene: TRBJ2-3; CDR3 DNA: TGTGCTAGTGGGGGAGCGGGATTTAGCACAGATACGCAGTATTTT; CDR3 protein: CASGGAGFSTDTQYF
clone size: NA; V gene: TRBV20-1; D gene: TRBD1; J gene: TRBJ1-2; CDR3 DNA: TGCAGTGCTAGGGACAGGGTGAAGGATTACTATGGCTACACCTTC; CDR3 protein: CSARDRVKDYYGYTF
clone size: NA; V gene: TRBV29-1; D gene: TRBD1; J gene: TRBJ2-7; CDR3 DNA: TGCAGCGTCGTCCGGGACAGGGACTACGAGCAGTACTTC; CDR3 protein: CSVVRDRDYEQYF
clone size: many; V gene: TRBV24-1; D gene: NA; J gene: TRBJ2-5; CDR3 DNA: TGTGCCACCAGTGATTTGAAAGGGCCGTACCAAGAGACCCAGTACTTC; CDR3 protein: CATSDLKGPYQETQYF
clone size: NA; V gene: TRBV6-1; D gene: NA; J gene: TRBJ2-3; CDR3 DNA: TGTGCCAGCCGGACATACCTCACAGATACGCAGTATTTT; CDR3 protein: CASRTYLTDTQYF
clone size: NA; V gene: TRBV7-2; D gene: TRBD2; J gene: TRBJ2-7; CDR3 DNA: TGTGCCAGCACCGTAGCGGGAGGCTCCTACGAGCAGTACTTC; CDR3 protein: CASTVAGGSYEQYF
clone size: many; V gene: TRBV12-3/TRBV12-4; D gene: NA; J gene: TRBJ2-1; CDR3 DNA: TGTGCCAGCAGTCCATCGGGACTTCCCTACAATGAGCAGTTCTTC; CDR3 protein: CASSPSGLPYNEQFF
clone size: few; V gene: TRBV10-3; D gene: NA; J gene: TRBJ2-7; CDR3 DNA: TGTGCCATCAGTGATGGTGACTACGAGCAGTACTTC; CDR3 protein: CAISDGDYEQYF
clone size: many; V gene: TRBV7-8; D gene: NA; J gene: TRBJ1-4; CDR3 DNA: TGTGCCAGCAGCTCCACGAGAATTGTAGCCGGGAAACCTAATGAAAAACTGTTTTTT; CDR3 protein: CASSSTRIVAGKPNEKLFF
clone size: few; V gene: TRBV7-2; D gene: NA; J gene: TRBJ2-5; CDR3 DNA: TGTGCCAGCAGTCCCCAGGGTGTGGTCGAGACCCAGTACTTC; CDR3 protein: CASSPQGVVETQYF
clone size: few; V gene: TRBV6-2/TRBV6-3; D gene: NA; J gene: TRBJ2-7; CDR3 DNA: TGTGCCAGCAGTTACGCTAGCGTCTACGAGCAGTACTTC; CDR3 protein: CASSYASVYEQYF
clone size: few; V gene: TRBV6-1; D gene: TRBD1; J gene: TRBJ2-2; CDR3 DNA: TGTGCCAGCAGCCACGGACAGGAAGTTAACGGGGAGCTGTTTTTT; CDR3 protein: CASSHGQEVNGELFF
clone size: many; V gene: TRBV12-3/TRBV12-4; D gene: NA; J gene: TRBJ2-7; CDR3 DNA: TGTGCCAGCAGTGGGGCCTCGGGACCTGGAAACGCCTACGAGCAGTACTTC; CDR3 protein: CASSGASGPGNAYEQYF
clone size: many; V gene: TRBV20-1; D gene: NA; J gene: TRBJ2-1; CDR3 DNA: TGCAGTGCCTTCGGTAGCGCCTACAATGAGCAGTTCTTC; CDR3 protein: CSAFGSAYNEQFF